This T cell receptor beta chain was sequenced during a study of blood T cell repertoires in COVID-19. Study background: The United States, Italy and Spain were the sources of the acute and convalescent COVID-19 samples. The analysed material was cDNA or gDNA that came from T cells, B-cell-depleted T cells, or PBMCs.

Per the authors' pipeline: Estimated nucleated cell counts came from reference gene primer amplification. Clones were sequenced by immunoSEQ multiplex PCR, and TCRdb holds only the in-frame ones, with some missing. That table supplies the V and J calls and clone size; D and trimming were determined from the DNA. The repertoire holds over 85,000 clones, about 80% seen once, with 3.5% to 5% in the top ten. Looked up from germline, CDR1 is SGHNT and CDR2 is YENEEA. With 5 bases removed from V and 9 bases from J, the gap between germline ends came to 21 bases. The CDR3 spans 15 residues. Specimen: peripheral blood. The TCR originated in a human donor in a cohort sampled during active COVID-19. This rearrangement joins TRBV11-3 to TRBJ2-3, with a tentative D call TRBD2 (6 bases). This chain's CDR3 is CASSQEGGDVGTQYF. The CDR3 region has the DNA TGTGCCAGCAGCCAGGAGGGCGGTGACGTCGGGACGCAGTATTTT.